The source of this T cell receptor (beta chain) is a study of T-cell reconstitution after alpha-beta-depleted transplantation in children. The V gene's germline CDR1 is SGHAT and CDR2 FQNNGV. The CDR3 has 15 amino acids. V lost 10 bases and J lost 0, with 18 bases in between. With regard to this clonotype: What it recognizes is unknown.

Study-wide results and limits: Several hundred expanded graft clones reportedly were the source of alpha-beta T cells about two months after transplant. Surviving recipient T cells and thymic progenitors produced the high day-60 TCRbeta diversity seen in some patients. Once a year had passed after transplant, T-cell counts and diversity came mostly from newly produced T cells.

A TCRbeta library incorporating unique molecular identifiers was prepared. TCRdb re-called the PCR reads through MiXCR, storing one row per CDR3 protein. Of hundreds of thousands of distinct CDR3 sequences listed, around 13% are singletons. The receptor was derived from a girl aged 2-10 years with congenital amegakaryocytic thrombocytopenia, due to receive a stem cell transplant. The sample in question was PBMCs, obtained before TCRalphabeta/CD19-depleted stem cell transplant. This chain connects TRBV11-2 to TRBJ1-2; no firm D call. The CDR3 DNA follows: TGTGCCACGAGAGGGCCATCGACAACTAACTATGGCTACACCTTC. This codes for CATRGPSTTNYGYTF.